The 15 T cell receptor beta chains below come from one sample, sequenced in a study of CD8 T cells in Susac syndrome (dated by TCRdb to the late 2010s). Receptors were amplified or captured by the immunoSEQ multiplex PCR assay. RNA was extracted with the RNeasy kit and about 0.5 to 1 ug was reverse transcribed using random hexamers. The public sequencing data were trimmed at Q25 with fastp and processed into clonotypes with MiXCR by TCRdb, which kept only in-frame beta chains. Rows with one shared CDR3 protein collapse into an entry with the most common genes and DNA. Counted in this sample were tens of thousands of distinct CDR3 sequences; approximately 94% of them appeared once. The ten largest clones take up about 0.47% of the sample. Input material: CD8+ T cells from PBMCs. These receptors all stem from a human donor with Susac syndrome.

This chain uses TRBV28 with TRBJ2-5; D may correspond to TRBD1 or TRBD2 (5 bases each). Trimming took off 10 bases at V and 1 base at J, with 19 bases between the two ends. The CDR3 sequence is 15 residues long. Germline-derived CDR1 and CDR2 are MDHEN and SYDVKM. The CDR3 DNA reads TGTGCCACCTCAAGAGGGGAGTTGGTCCAAGAGACCCAGTACTTC. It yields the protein CATSRGELVQETQYF. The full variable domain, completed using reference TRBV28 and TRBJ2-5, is DVKVTQSSRYLVKRTGEKVFLECVQDMDHENMFWYRQDPGLGLRLIYFSYDVKMKEKGDIPEGYSVSREKKERFSLILESASTNQTSMYLCATSRGELVQETQYFGPGTRLLVL.

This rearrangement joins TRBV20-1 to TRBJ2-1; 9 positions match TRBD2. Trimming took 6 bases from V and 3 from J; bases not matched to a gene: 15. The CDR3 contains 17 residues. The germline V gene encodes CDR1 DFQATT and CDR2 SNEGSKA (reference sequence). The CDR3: CSAGGGGAPDVYNEQFF. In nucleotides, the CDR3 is TGCAGTGCCGGCGGCGGGGGGGCGCCGGATGTCTACAATGAGCAGTTCTTC.

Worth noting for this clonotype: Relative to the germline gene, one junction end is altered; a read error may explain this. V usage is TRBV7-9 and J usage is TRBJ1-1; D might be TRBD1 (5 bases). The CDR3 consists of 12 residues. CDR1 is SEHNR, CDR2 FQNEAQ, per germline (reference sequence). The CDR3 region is CASSLAGGEAFF. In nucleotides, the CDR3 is TGTGCCAGCAGCCTAGCGGGGGGTGAAGCTTTCTTT.

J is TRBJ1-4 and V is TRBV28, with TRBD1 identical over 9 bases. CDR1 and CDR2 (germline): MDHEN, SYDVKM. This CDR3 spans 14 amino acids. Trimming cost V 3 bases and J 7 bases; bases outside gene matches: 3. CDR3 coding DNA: TGTGCCAGCAGTTTCGGGACAGGGATTGAAAAACTGTTTTTT. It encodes CASSFGTGIEKLFF.

As DNA, the CDR3 is TGTGCCACCCTAGGAGGCACTGAAGCTTTCTTT. Translation gives CATLGGTEAFF. The chain has TRBV12-3 or TRBV12-4 and TRBJ1-1; no reliable D call. V lost 10 bases, J lost 4 bases, and 10 bases lay in between. The CDR3 totals 11 residues.

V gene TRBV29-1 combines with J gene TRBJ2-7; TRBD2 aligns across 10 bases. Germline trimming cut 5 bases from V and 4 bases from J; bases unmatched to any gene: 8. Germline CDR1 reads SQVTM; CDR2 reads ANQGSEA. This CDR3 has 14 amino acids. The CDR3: CSVFMVAGGYEQYF. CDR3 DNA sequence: TGCAGCGTTTTCATGGTAGCGGGGGGTTACGAGCAGTACTTC.

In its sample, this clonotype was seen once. CDR3 sequence (DNA): TGTGCCAGCGCGGACAGCTCCTACAATGAGCAGTTCTTC. It encodes CASADSSYNEQFF. The V call is TRBV18, the J call TRBJ2-1; perhaps TRBD1 as D (6 bases). Trimming shortened V by 8 bases and J by 0 bases, and 8 bases separated the two germline ends. The germline V gene encodes CDR1 KGHSH and CDR2 LQKENI. This CDR3 comprises 13 residues.

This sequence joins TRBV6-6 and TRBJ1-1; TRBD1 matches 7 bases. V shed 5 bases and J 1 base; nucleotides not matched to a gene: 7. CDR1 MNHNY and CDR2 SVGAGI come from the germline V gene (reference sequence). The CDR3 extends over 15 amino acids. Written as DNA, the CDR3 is TGTGCCAGCAGTCTACCCAGGGGGGAGAACACTGAAGCTTTCTTT. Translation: CASSLPRGENTEAFF.

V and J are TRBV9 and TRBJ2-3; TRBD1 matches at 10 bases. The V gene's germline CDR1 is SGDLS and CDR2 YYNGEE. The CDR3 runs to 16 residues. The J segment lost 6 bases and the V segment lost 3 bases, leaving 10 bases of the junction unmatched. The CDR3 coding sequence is TGTGCCAGCAGCGCTTCCGGGACAGGGGTCACTGATACGCAGTATTTT. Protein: CASSASGTGVTDTQYF.

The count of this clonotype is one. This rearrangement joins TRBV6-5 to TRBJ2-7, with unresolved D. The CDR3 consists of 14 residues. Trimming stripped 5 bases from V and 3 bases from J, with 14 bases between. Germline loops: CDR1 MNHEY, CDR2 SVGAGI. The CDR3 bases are TGTGCCAGCAGTCCCCGACGCAGCTACTACGAGCAGTACTTC. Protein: CASSPRRSYYEQYF.

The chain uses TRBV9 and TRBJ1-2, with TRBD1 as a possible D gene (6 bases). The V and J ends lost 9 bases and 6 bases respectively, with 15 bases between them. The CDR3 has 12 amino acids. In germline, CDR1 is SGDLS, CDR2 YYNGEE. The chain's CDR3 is CATEGGGHGYTF. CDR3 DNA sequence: TGTGCCACCGAGGGGGGAGGGCATGGCTACACCTTC. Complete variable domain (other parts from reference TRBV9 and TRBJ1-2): DSGVTQTPKHLITATGQRVTLRCSPRSGDLSVYWYQQSLDQGLQFLIQYYNGEERAKGNILERFSAQQFPDLHSELNLSSLELGDSALYFCATEGGGHGYTFGSGTRLTVV.

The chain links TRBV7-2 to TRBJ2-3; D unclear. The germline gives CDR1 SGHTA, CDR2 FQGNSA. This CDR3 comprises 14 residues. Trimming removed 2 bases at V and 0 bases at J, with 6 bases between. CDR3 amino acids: CASSLYSSTDTQYF. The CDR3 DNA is TGTGCCAGCAGCTTATACTCTAGCACAGATACGCAGTATTTT.

This chain's CDR3 is CASRRGGLQETQYF. The CDR3 nucleotides are TGTGCCAGCAGACGGGGGGGCTTACAAGAGACCCAGTACTTC. This chain links TRBV7-6 with TRBJ2-5; TRBD2 matches 8 bases. Germline CDR1 SGHVS, CDR2 FNYEAQ. Trimming removed 6 bases from V and 2 bases from J; junction bases left unmatched: 5. The length of the CDR3 is 14 residues.

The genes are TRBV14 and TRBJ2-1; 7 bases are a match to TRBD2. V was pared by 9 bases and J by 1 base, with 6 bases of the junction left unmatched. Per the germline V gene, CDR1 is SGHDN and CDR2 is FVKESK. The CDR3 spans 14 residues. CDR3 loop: CASSWRGSYNEQFF. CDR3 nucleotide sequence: TGTGCCAGTTCTTGGCGGGGGTCCTACAATGAGCAGTTCTTC. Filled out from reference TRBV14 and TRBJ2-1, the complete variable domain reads EAGVTQFPSHSVIEKGQTVTLRCDPISGHDNLYWYRRVMGKEIKFLLHFVKESKQDESGMPNNRFLAERTGGTYSTLKVQPAELEDSGVYFCASSWRGSYNEQFFGPGTRLTVL.

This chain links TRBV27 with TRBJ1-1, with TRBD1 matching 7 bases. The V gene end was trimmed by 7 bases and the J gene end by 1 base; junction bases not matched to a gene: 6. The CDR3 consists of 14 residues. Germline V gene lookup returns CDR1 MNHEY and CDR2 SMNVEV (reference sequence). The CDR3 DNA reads TGTGCCAGCACCCCGACAGGGCCGAACACTGAAGCTTTCTTT. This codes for CASTPTGPNTEAFF.